The clone carrying this T cell receptor (beta chain) was counted once. The V gene's germline CDR1 is SNHLY and CDR2 FYNNEI. The junction had 5 bases not matched to a gene; V was cut back by 1 base and J by 4 bases. This CDR3 is 15 amino acids long. Libraries were prepared by immunoSEQ multiplex PCR; TCRdb keeps only in-frame clonotypes and omits some of them. Seen here are around 48,000 clones, approximately 84% observed once, and the top ten hold 1.1%. The data originate from a study of OX40 agonist ivuxolimab in advanced cancers. The receptor was isolated from an adult with an advanced solid tumor such as melanoma, head and neck, liver or kidney cancer. The V and J genes are TRBV2 and TRBJ2-5; 8 bases map to TRBD2. Sequencing was performed on CD4+ or CD8+ T cells sorted from blood, taken in a trial of the OX40 agonist ivuxolimab. The CDR3: CASSEELAGRETQYF. CDR3 bases: TGTGCCAGCAGTGAAGAGCTAGCGGGCAGAGAGACCCAGTACTTC.